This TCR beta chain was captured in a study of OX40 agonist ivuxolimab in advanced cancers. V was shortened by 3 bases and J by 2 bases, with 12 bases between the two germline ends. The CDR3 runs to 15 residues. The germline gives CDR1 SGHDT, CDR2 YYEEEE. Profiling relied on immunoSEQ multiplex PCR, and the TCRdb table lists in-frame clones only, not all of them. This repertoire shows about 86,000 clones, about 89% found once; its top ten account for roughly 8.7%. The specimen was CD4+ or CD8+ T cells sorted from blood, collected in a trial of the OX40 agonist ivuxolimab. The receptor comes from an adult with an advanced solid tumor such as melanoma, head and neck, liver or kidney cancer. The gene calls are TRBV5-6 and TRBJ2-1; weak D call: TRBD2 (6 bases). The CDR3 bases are TGTGCCAGCAGCTCAGCGCTAGCGCCCTACAATGAGCAGTTCTTC. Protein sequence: CASSSALAPYNEQFF. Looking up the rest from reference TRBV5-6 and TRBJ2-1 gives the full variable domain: DAGVTQSPTHLIKTRGQQVTLRCSPKSGHDTVSWYQQALGQGPQFIFQYYEEEERQRGNFPDRFSGHQFPNYSSELNVNALLLGDSALYLCASSSALAPYNEQFFGPGTRLTVL.